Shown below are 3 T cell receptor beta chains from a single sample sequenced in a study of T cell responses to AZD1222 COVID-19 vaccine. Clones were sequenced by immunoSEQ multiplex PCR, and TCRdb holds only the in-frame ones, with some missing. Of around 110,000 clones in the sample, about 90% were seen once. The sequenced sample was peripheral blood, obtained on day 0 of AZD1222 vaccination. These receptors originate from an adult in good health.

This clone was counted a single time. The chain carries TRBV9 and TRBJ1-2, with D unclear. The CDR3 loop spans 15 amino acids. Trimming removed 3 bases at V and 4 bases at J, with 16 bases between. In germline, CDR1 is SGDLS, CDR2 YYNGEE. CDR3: CASSAHEVLPYGYTF. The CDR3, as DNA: TGTGCCAGCAGCGCCCACGAGGTACTGCCCTATGGCTACACCTTC.

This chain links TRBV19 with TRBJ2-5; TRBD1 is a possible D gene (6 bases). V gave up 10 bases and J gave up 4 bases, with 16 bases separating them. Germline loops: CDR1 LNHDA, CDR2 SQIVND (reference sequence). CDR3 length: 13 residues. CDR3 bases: TGTGCCATTCAGCAAAGGGGGTCAGAGACCCAGTACTTC. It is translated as CAIQQRGSETQYF.

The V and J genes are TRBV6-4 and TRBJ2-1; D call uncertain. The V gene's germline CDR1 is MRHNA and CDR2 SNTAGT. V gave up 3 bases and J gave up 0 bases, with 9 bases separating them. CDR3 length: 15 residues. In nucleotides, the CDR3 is TGTGCCAGCAGTGAATTAGAGAGCTCCTACAATGAGCAGTTCTTC. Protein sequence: CASSELESSYNEQFF.